A selection of T cell receptor beta chains follows, all from one sample in a study of blood T cell repertoires in COVID-19. Sequenced by immunoSEQ multiplex PCR; TCRdb stores in-frame clones only, minus some. The sample shows over 250,000 clones, 65% to 90% of them seen only once. Sample: peripheral blood. All receptors come from a human donor in a cohort sampled during active COVID-19. CDR3s include the opening cysteine and the closing phenylalanine or tryptophan. The order of the fields is D gene, J gene, clone size, V gene, CDR3 protein, CDR3 DNA. A D gene is named only where the DNA matches it firmly. Clone size appears in some rows only: once, few, many, or a class for an expanded clone.

D gene: .; J gene: TRBJ1-2; clone size: .; V gene: TRBV2; CDR3 protein: CASSVKGDYGYTF; CDR3 DNA: TGTGCCAGCAGTGTAAAAGGGGACTATGGCTACACCTTC
D gene: .; J gene: TRBJ2-7; clone size: .; V gene: TRBV5-1; CDR3 protein: CASSRDTSYEQYF; CDR3 DNA: TGCGCCAGCAGCCGGGACACGTCCTACGAGCAGTACTTC
D gene: .; J gene: TRBJ2-5; clone size: .; V gene: TRBV7-2; CDR3 protein: CASSLAGVKETQYF; CDR3 DNA: TGTGCCAGCAGCTTAGCCGGGGTTAAAGAGACCCAGTACTTC
D gene: TRBD1; J gene: TRBJ1-5; clone size: .; V gene: TRBV6-5; CDR3 protein: CASSPGQGRGWHF; CDR3 DNA: TGTGCCAGCAGTCCTGGACAGGGTAGGGGATGGCATTTT
D gene: TRBD1; J gene: TRBJ2-1; clone size: .; V gene: TRBV27; CDR3 protein: CASGGTGRGNEQFF; CDR3 DNA: TGTGCCAGCGGAGGGACAGGGCGGGGGAATGAGCAGTTCTTC
D gene: TRBD2; J gene: TRBJ2-7; clone size: .; V gene: TRBV27; CDR3 protein: CASSKTSGYEQYF; CDR3 DNA: TGTGCCAGCAGCAAGACTAGCGGGTACGAGCAGTACTTC
D gene: TRBD2; J gene: TRBJ2-7; clone size: .; V gene: TRBV7-2; CDR3 protein: CASSLARGERYEQYF; CDR3 DNA: TGTGCCAGCAGCTTAGCTCGGGGGGAGCGCTACGAGCAGTACTTC
D gene: TRBD2; J gene: TRBJ2-3; clone size: .; V gene: TRBV7-2; CDR3 protein: CASSQGGLAGVDTQYF; CDR3 DNA: TGTGCCAGCAGCCAAGGGGGACTAGCGGGAGTTGATACGCAGTATTTT
D gene: .; J gene: TRBJ1-6; clone size: many; V gene: TRBV5-4; CDR3 protein: CASSLDSSYNSPLHF; CDR3 DNA: TGTGCCAGCAGCTTGGATAGCTCCTATAATTCACCCCTCCACTTT
D gene: TRBD2; J gene: TRBJ2-2; clone size: .; V gene: TRBV10-3; CDR3 protein: CAISQGLAGPGELFF; CDR3 DNA: TGTGCCATCAGCCAGGGACTAGCGGGACCCGGGGAGCTGTTTTTT
D gene: TRBD1; J gene: TRBJ2-5; clone size: .; V gene: TRBV7-2; CDR3 protein: CASSPGQGGETQYF; CDR3 DNA: TGTGCCAGCAGCCCAGGACAGGGCGGAGAGACCCAGTACTTC
D gene: .; J gene: TRBJ1-2; clone size: .; V gene: TRBV5-4; CDR3 protein: CASSTDGLDGYTF; CDR3 DNA: TGTGCCAGCAGCACGGATGGACTTGATGGCTACACCTTC
D gene: .; J gene: TRBJ2-6; clone size: .; V gene: TRBV7-2; CDR3 protein: CASKGGAVSGANVLTF; CDR3 DNA: TGTGCCAGCAAGGGAGGTGCGGTCTCTGGGGCCAACGTCCTGACTTTC
D gene: .; J gene: TRBJ2-7; clone size: .; V gene: TRBV24-1; CDR3 protein: CATSDLQGSDEQYF; CDR3 DNA: TGTGCCACCAGTGATTTGCAGGGGAGCGACGAGCAGTACTTC
D gene: .; J gene: TRBJ1-2; clone size: .; V gene: TRBV6-2/TRBV6-3; CDR3 protein: CASSSKQGPYYGYTF; CDR3 DNA: TGTGCCAGCAGTTCAAAACAGGGTCCCTACTATGGCTACACCTTC
D gene: TRBD2; J gene: TRBJ2-7; clone size: .; V gene: TRBV5-1; CDR3 protein: CASSLVAGGMGEQYF; CDR3 DNA: TGCGCCAGCAGCTTGGTAGCGGGAGGAATGGGCGAGCAGTACTTC
D gene: TRBD2; J gene: TRBJ2-3; clone size: .; V gene: TRBV6-5; CDR3 protein: CASREGGFTDTQYF; CDR3 DNA: TGTGCCAGCCGGGAGGGAGGGTTCACAGATACGCAGTATTTT
D gene: TRBD1; J gene: TRBJ1-4; clone size: .; V gene: TRBV27; CDR3 protein: CASGDSLDEKLFF; CDR3 DNA: TGTGCCAGTGGGGACAGCCTAGATGAAAAACTGTTTTTT
D gene: TRBD1; J gene: TRBJ1-2; clone size: .; V gene: TRBV5-1; CDR3 protein: CASSRTGAGGYTF; CDR3 DNA: TGCGCCAGCAGCAGGACAGGGGCGGGTGGCTACACCTTC
D gene: TRBD1; J gene: TRBJ2-7; clone size: .; V gene: TRBV4-3; CDR3 protein: CASSQEATGGFYEQYF; CDR3 DNA: TGCGCCAGCAGCCAAGAAGCGACAGGGGGCTTCTACGAGCAGTACTTC
D gene: .; J gene: TRBJ1-4; clone size: few; V gene: TRBV6-5; CDR3 protein: CASVRGTEKLFF; CDR3 DNA: TGTGCCAGCGTGAGGGGGACTGAAAAACTGTTTTTT
D gene: .; J gene: TRBJ1-1; clone size: .; V gene: TRBV9; CDR3 protein: CASSGPRGAFF; CDR3 DNA: TGTGCCAGCAGCGGGCCCAGGGGAGCTTTCTTT